The TCR beta chain described here comes from a study of T cells in Graves' hyperthyroidism and ophthalmopathy. Notes on the study in general: The model predicted ophthalmopathy a median around 6 months before onset.

A note on this clonotype: Its matching antigen is unknown.

Uncontrolled infection, other autoimmune disease, pregnancy or lactation excluded patients. The TCR beta CDR3 regions underwent amplification using RNA transcripts as the source. During a first-round RT-PCR of the TCR CDR3, the HTBI primer set was used. One entry per CDR3 protein results from TCRdb running MiXCR on the multiplex PCR reads. The sample lists under 350,000 distinct CDR3 sequences, approximately 15% occurring once. Material for sequencing was blood. The TCR was taken from a woman aged 55-69 years with Graves' ophthalmopathy.

CDR3 in DNA: TGTGCCAGCAGCTCCCGCCCCTCGGTAACAGATACGCAGTATTTT. Its protein is CASSSRPSVTDTQYF. The chain recombines TRBV27 with TRBJ2-3; D is undetermined. The V gene lost 6 bases and the J gene lost 3 bases, with 16 bases spanning the gap. The CDR3 is 15 residues long. Germline V lookup: CDR1 MNHEY, CDR2 SMNVEV (reference sequence).